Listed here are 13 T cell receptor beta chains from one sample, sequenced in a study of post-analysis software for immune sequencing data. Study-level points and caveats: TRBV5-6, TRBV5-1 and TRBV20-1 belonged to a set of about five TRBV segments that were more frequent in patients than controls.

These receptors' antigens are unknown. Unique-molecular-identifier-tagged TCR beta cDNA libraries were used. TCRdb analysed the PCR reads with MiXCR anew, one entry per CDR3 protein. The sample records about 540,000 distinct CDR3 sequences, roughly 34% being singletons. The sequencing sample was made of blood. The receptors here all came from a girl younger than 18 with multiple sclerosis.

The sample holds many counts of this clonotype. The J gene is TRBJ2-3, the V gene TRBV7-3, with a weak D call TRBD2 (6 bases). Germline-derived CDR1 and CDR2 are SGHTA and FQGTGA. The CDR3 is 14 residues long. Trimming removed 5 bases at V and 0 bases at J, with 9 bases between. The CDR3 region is CASSPGLSTDTQYF. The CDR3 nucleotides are TGTGCCAGCAGCCCGGGACTTAGCACAGATACGCAGTATTTT.

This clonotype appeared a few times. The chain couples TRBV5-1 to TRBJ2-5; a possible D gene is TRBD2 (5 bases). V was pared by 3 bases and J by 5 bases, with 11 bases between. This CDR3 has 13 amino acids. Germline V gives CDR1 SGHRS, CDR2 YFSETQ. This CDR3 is CASSSAPGETQYF. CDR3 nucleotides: TGCGCCAGCAGCTCCGCCCCGGGGGAGACCCAGTACTTC.

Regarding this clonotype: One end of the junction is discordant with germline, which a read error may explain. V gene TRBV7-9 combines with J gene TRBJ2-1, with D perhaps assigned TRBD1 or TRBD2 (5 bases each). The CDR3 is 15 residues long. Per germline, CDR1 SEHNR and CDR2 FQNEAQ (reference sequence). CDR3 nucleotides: TGTGCCGGCAGCTCCGTTACTGCCGGGGCCAATGAGCAGTTCTTC. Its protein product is CAGSSVTAGANEQFF.

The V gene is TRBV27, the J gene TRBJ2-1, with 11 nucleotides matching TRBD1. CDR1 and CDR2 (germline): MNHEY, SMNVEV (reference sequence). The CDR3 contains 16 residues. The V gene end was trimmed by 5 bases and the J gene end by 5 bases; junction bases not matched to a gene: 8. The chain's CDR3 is CASSTLGQGAHNEQFF. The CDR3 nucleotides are TGTGCCAGCAGTACACTCGGACAGGGGGCGCACAATGAGCAGTTCTTC.

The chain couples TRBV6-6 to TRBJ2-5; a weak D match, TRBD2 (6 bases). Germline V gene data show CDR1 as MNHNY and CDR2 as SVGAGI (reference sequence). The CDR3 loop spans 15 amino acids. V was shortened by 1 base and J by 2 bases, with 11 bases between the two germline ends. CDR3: CASSYFGSLQETQYF. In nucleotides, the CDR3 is TGTGCCAGCAGTTACTTCGGGAGCCTACAAGAGACCCAGTACTTC.

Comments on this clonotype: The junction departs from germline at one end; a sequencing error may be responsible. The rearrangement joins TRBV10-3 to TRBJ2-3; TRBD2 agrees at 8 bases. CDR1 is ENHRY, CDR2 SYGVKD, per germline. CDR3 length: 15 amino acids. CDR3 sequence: CASSVERGTTDTQYF. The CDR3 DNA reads TGTGCCAGCAGTGTGGAGCGGGGGACCACAGATACGCAGTATTTT.

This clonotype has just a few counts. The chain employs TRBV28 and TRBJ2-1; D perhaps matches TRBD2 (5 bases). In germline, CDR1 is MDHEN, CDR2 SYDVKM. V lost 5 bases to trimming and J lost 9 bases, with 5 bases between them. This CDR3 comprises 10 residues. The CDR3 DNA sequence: TGTGCCAGCAGTCGGGGTGAGCAGTTCTTC. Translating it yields CASSRGEQFF.

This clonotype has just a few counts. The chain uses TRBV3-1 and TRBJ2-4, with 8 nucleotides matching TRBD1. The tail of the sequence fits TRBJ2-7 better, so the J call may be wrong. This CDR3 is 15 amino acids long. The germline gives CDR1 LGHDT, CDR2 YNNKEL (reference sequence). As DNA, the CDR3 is TGTGCCAGCAGCCCTGGACAGGGTCTAACCTACGAGCAGTACTTC. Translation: CASSPGQGLTYEQYF.

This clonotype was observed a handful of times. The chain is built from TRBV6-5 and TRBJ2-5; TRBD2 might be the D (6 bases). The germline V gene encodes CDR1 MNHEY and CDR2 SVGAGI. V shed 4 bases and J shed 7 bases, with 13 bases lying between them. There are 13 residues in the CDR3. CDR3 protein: CASSLADAGTQYF. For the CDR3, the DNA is TGTGCCAGCAGTTTAGCGGACGCGGGGACCCAGTACTTC.

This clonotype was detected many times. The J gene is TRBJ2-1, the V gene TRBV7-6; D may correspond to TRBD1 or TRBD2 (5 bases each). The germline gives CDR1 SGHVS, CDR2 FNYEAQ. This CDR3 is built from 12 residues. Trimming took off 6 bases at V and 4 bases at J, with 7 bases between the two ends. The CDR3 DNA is TGTGCCAGCAGTTGGGGGTACAATGAGCAGTTCTTC. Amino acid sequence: CASSWGYNEQFF.

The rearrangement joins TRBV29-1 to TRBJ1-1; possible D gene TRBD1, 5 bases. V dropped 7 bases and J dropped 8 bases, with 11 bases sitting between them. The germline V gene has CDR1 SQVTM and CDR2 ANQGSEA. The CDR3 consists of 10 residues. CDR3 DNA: TGCAGCGGGGGCGGGACGGAAGCTTTCTTT. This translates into CSGGGTEAFF.

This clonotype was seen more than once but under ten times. The CDR3 region is CASSPLPAGYEQYF. CDR3 sequence (DNA): TGTGCCAGCTCACCACTTCCCGCCGGCTACGAGCAGTACTTC. The V call is TRBV18, the J call TRBJ2-7; D uncertain. In germline, CDR1 is KGHSH, CDR2 LQKENI. V lost 1 base, J lost 3 bases, and 10 bases lay in between. CDR3 length: 14 residues.

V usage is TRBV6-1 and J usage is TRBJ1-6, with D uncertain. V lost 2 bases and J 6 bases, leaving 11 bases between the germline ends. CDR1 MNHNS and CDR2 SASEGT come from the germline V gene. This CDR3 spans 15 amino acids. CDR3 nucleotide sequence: TGTGCCAGCAGTGAACTTACAAGACTTAATTCACCCCTCCACTTT. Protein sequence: CASSELTRLNSPLHF.